The sequence of this T cell receptor beta chain was determined in a study of CD8+ T cells in alopecia areata. The study's findings and limits: It was lesional scalp, especially alopecia totalis/universalis, that showed higher clonality than normal scalp.

cDNA prepared by RNA extraction and subsequent reverse transcription served as the template for sequencing. Sequencing used immunoSEQ multiplex PCR; TCRdb keeps in-frame clones, though not all of them. Among approximately 150,000 clones listed, around 49% were seen once. Germline V gene sequence: CDR1 SEHNR, CDR2 FQNEAQ (reference sequence). Trimming shortened V by 6 bases and J by 7 bases, and 15 bases separated the two germline ends. The CDR3 has 14 amino acids. Punch biopsies of lesional scalp, plus peripheral blood, were taken from alopecia areata patients. About this clone itself: Its specificity is unknown.

The clonotype comes from a human donor with alopecia areata. The material sequenced was CD4+ T cells sorted from blood, taken at week 0. This sequence joins TRBV7-9 and TRBJ2-2; a possible D gene is TRBD1 (6 bases). The CDR3 loop reads CASRLDGGHGELFF. In DNA form, the CDR3 reads TGTGCCAGCAGGTTGGATGGGGGACACGGGGAGCTGTTTTTT.